This T cell receptor (beta chain) was obtained from a study of PD-1 blockade in classical Hodgkin lymphoma. At the level of the study: Intravenous nivolumab at 3 mg/kg was given to patients every 2 weeks. Study observations and caveats: Newly diagnosed patients were reported to exhibit reduced baseline TCR diversity relative to healthy donors. Before treatment, complete responders showed about the same diversity as newly diagnosed patients. Nivolumab initiation under 1 year post-ASCT meant exclusion.

The CDR3 is 14 amino acids. Trimming pared 0 bases from V and 7 bases from J, leaving 10 bases between. Per the germline V gene, CDR1 is LNHNV and CDR2 is YYDKDF (reference sequence). Comment on this clone: Its specificity is unknown.

Time point specified: cycle 4 day 1 (C4D1), after more than 5 weeks of nivolumab. All the patients suffered relapse after autologous stem cell transplantation, and brentuximab vedotin exposure differed. Sequenced by immunoSEQ multiplex PCR; TCRdb stores in-frame clones only, minus some. The repertoire holds tens of thousands of clones, with more than 70% as singletons. The sample was peripheral blood mononuclear cells (PBMCs), taken before the fourth cycle of nivolumab. The chain links TRBV15 to TRBJ1-3, with D unresolved. The clonotype originates from a human donor with classical Hodgkin lymphoma. CDR3 sequence reads: CATSREGMGNTIYF. Written as DNA, the CDR3 is TGTGCCACCAGCAGAGAGGGGATGGGCAACACCATATATTTT.